Below, 27 T cell receptor beta chains from the same sample are listed, as sequenced in a study of T cells expressing NK-cell markers. TCRdb re-analyzed the 5' RACE reads; it lists each CDR3 protein once, without DNA. The sample spans about 260,000 distinct CDR3 sequences; the ten largest clones claim around 4.3%. The sample consisted of blood T cells: a sorted CD56 or NKG2C T cell subset, CD4+ or CD8+ T cells, or bulk PBMC T cells (not recorded which). These receptors were taken from a woman between 18 and 69 years old in good health.

The rearrangement links TRBV29-1 to TRBJ2-7; TCRdb reports TRBD1, a call that lacks DNA to check it against. CDR1 SQVTM and CDR2 ANQGSEA come from the germline V gene. The CDR3 sequence is 13 residues long. This CDR3 is CSVRSGISYEQYF.

CDR3 region: CAISESGTAFFTDTQYF. The rearrangement uses TRBV10-3 and TRBJ2-3; TCRdb names TRBD1, which stays unverified in the absence of DNA. The CDR3 extends over 17 amino acids. Germline loops: CDR1 ENHRY, CDR2 SYGVKD.

The chain couples TRBV18 to TRBJ2-2; TCRdb gives TRBD2 as the D gene, but with no DNA this cannot be confirmed. The germline V gene encodes CDR1 KGHSH and CDR2 LQKENI. The CDR3 consists of 13 residues. CDR3 region: CASSPLGSGELFF.

The chain has TRBV7-2 and TRBJ1-1; the D gene TCRdb calls, TRBD1, cannot be checked with no DNA. The CDR3 contains 15 residues. CDR1 and CDR2 (germline): SGHTA, FQGNSA. This CDR3 is CASSQMGAGNTEAFF.

The V call is TRBV2, the J call TRBJ1-2. Germline-derived CDR1 and CDR2 are SNHLY and FYNNEI. CDR3 length equals 14 residues. CDR3 sequence: CASILGPLDNGYTF.

The rearrangement links TRBV4-2 to TRBJ2-7. The CDR3 spans 14 residues. The germline CDR1 and CDR2 sequences are LGHNA and YNFKEQ. The CDR3 loop is CASSQERNSYEQYF.

The CDR3 spells CSARDAGGADEAFF. The rearrangement links TRBV20-1 to TRBJ1-1; TCRdb designates TRBD1, a call that cannot be tested without DNA. Germline-derived CDR1 and CDR2 are DFQATT and SNEGSKA (reference sequence). The CDR3 covers 14 residues.

The chain couples TRBV3-1 to TRBJ2-3. Germline V gene lookup returns CDR1 LGHDT and CDR2 YNNKEL (reference sequence). This CDR3 is 17 amino acids long. The chain's CDR3 is CASSPLPKGEYTDTQYF.

The chain couples TRBV12-3 or TRBV12-4 to TRBJ1-3; TCRdb's D gene call, TRBD1, goes unchecked for lack of DNA. This CDR3 is 14 amino acids long. The CDR3 here is CASGRQGAGNTIYF.

CDR3 in amino acids: CASSRLTVDGETQYF. The chain couples TRBV6-1 to TRBJ2-5. CDR3 length: 15 amino acids. Germline CDR1 reads MNHNS; CDR2 reads SASEGT.

This chain joins TRBV29-1 and TRBJ2-1; TCRdb picks TRBD2, but there is no DNA to check that call. CDR1 SQVTM and CDR2 ANQGSEA come from the germline V gene. This CDR3 region has 13 residues. The CDR3 sequence: CSVGPKLYNEQFF.

The V gene is TRBV18, the J gene TRBJ2-1; TCRdb's D call of TRBD2 is untestable without DNA. CDR1 is KGHSH and CDR2 is LQKENI in the germline V gene. There are 17 residues in the CDR3. CDR3 region: CASSPVYAGLAYNEQFF.

The CDR3 region is CASSPSGGTETQYF. The chain has TRBV6-2 or TRBV6-3 and TRBJ2-5; without DNA, the TCRdb call of TRBD1 cannot be checked. Germline CDR1 MNHEY, CDR2 SVGEGT. CDR3 size: 14 residues.

The J gene is TRBJ1-2, the V gene TRBV20-1. The CDR3 sequence is 15 residues long. The germline V gene has CDR1 DFQATT and CDR2 SNEGSKA (reference sequence). The CDR3: CSARDRQTLHYGYTF.

The rearrangement uses TRBV7-2 and TRBJ1-1; the TCRdb call, TRBD1, lacks DNA for checking. Germline V CDR1 and CDR2: SGHTA, FQGNSA. This CDR3 spans 15 amino acids. The CDR3 sequence: CASSLVGGDRTEAFF.

This rearrangement joins TRBV20-1 to TRBJ1-4; TCRdb selects TRBD1, and the lack of DNA leaves this call unchecked. The CDR3 is 14 amino acids. Germline-derived CDR1 and CDR2 are DFQATT and SNEGSKA (reference sequence). The CDR3: CSARWDRDNEKLFF.

The chain joins TRBV5-1 to TRBJ1-4; the TCRdb D gene call, TRBD1, has no DNA to confirm it. CDR3 length: 14 residues. Germline-derived CDR1 and CDR2 are SGHRS and YFSETQ. CDR3 in amino acids: CASSMGQGNEKLFF.

The rearrangement links TRBV18 to TRBJ1-1; TCRdb calls TRBD1, which cannot be checked without DNA. CDR1 is KGHSH and CDR2 is LQKENI in the germline V gene. This CDR3 is built from 13 residues. CDR3 sequence: CATTQQGGTEAFF.

The chain is built from TRBV6-2 or TRBV6-3 and TRBJ1-1; TCRdb proposes TRBD1, but this gene call is untestable without DNA. This CDR3 has 12 amino acids. CDR1 and CDR2 from the germline V gene are MNHEY and SVGEGT. CDR3 loop: CASTGTGSKAFF.

The chain combines TRBV9 with TRBJ2-2. Germline lookup yields CDR1 SGDLS and CDR2 YYNGEE. The CDR3 totals 14 residues. Here the CDR3 reads CASRARTRTGELFF.

The V gene is TRBV6-5, the J gene TRBJ2-2. CDR3 size: 14 residues. Germline V gives CDR1 MNHEY, CDR2 SVGAGI. CDR3 residues: CASSYSLGTGELFF.

This rearrangement joins TRBV28 to TRBJ2-7; TCRdb returns TRBD1, unconfirmable since there is no DNA. The CDR3 spans 14 residues. Germline V gives CDR1 MDHEN, CDR2 SYDVKM. The CDR3 sequence: CASSNRGSAYEQYF.

This CDR3 reads CATSDLRGGVGNEQFF. The chain is built from TRBV24-1 and TRBJ2-1; without DNA, the TCRdb call of TRBD1 cannot be checked. Germline V gene data show CDR1 as KGHDR and CDR2 as SFDVKD. The CDR3 is 16 residues long.

The chain is built from TRBV2 and TRBJ2-3; TCRdb reports TRBD2, a call that lacks DNA to check it against. The CDR3 covers 16 residues. Germline V CDR1 and CDR2: SNHLY, FYNNEI. This CDR3 reads CASRIRAGGQVDTQYF.

The V call is TRBV19, the J call TRBJ2-4; the D call of TRBD1 rests on TCRdb alone, since no DNA is present to check it. This CDR3 contains 16 residues. Germline V lookup: CDR1 LNHDA, CDR2 SQIVND (reference sequence). This chain's CDR3 is CASSIQGSPAKNIQYF.

J is TRBJ2-1 and V is TRBV7-3. This CDR3 is built from 15 residues. Germline V gene sequence: CDR1 SGHTA, CDR2 FQGTGA. The CDR3 reads CASSSQPHGVDEQFF.

This chain links TRBV4-2 with TRBJ2-1; TCRdb returns TRBD1, unconfirmable since there is no DNA. CDR3 length: 15 residues. Germline values: CDR1 LGHNA, CDR2 YNFKEQ. CDR3 loop: CASSQASNGGNEQFF.